The rows below give T cell receptor beta chains drawn from one sample of a study of CD8+CD57+ T cells in acquired aplastic anemia. TCRdb re-called the reads through MiXCR, storing one row per CDR3 protein. This sample has roughly 300,000 distinct CDR3 sequences; 55% to 65% occur once, and the top ten carry 7.5% to 9%. Sequenced: sorted CD4+, CD8+, or CD8+CD57+ T cells (not recorded which) from PBMCs. The receptors originated from a human donor with severe aplastic anemia or a healthy control (not recorded which). Both conserved end residues are part of each CDR3. Clone size is given for some rows only: seen once, a few or many times, or a class if the clone is expanded.

v_call,clone_size,j_call,cdr3_aa
TRBV20-1,-,TRBJ2-1,CSARELAPISYNEQFF
TRBV7-3,-,TRBJ1-1,CASSQPGVGYNNEAFF
TRBV5-1,many,TRBJ2-1,CASSHGQNYNEQFF
TRBV10-3,-,TRBJ1-3,CAIRQPSGNTIYF
TRBV10-2,-,TRBJ2-7,CASSELGQSLEQYF
TRBV7-2,-,TRBJ1-2,CASSDGQGAGGDYGYTF
TRBV3-1,few,TRBJ2-3,CASSQGGSLSDTQYF
TRBV2,-,TRBJ1-6,CASSALAGEGSPLHF
TRBV10-3,once,TRBJ2-3,CAISESPTGYTASTDTQYF
TRBV10-1,-,TRBJ1-5,CASSEEDIAGGGNQPQHF
TRBV7-2,-,TRBJ1-2,CASSLGVPGQAGFGGYTF
TRBV7-3,-,TRBJ2-1,CASSPGGGEQFF
TRBV7-6,-,TRBJ2-3,CASSFGLAHPGTDTQYF
TRBV19,-,TRBJ2-5,CASNPAGVETQYF
TRBV2,-,TRBJ2-7,CASSEGGTYEQYF
TRBV10-3,-,TRBJ2-7,CAIRTFGGHEQYF
TRBV7-9,once,TRBJ2-1,CASSLSSVTYNEQLF
TRBV13,-,TRBJ1-3,CASSLGLAAASGNTIYF
TRBV12-3/TRBV12-4,-,TRBJ2-7,CASSSSAAYEQYF
TRBV20-1,-,TRBJ2-3,CSAEGQGSPDTQYF
TRBV10-3,-,TRBJ1-4,CAISESGRGATNEKLFF
TRBV10-3,many,TRBJ2-5,CAISTSGETQYF
TRBV2,-,TRBJ2-7,CASSEGDRRAYEQYF
TRBV28,-,TRBJ2-5,CASRLRTVREETQYF
TRBV20-1,many,TRBJ2-5,CSPLPSGDETQYF
TRBV7-6,-,TRBJ2-2,CASSSFLAETGELFF
TRBV20-1,many,TRBJ2-7,CSARGRVLYEQYF
TRBV13,many,TRBJ2-3,CASSLAVRRSTDTQYF
TRBV7-3,-,TRBJ2-7,CASRVGGAGGHEQYF
TRBV6-5,few,TRBJ1-6,CASRPIGGSYNSPLHF
TRBV2,-,TRBJ2-2,CARDSTENLNTGELFF
TRBV19,-,TRBJ2-2,CASGDRDITGELFF
TRBV6-5,many,TRBJ1-2,CASTPGMANSGYTF